Presented here are 10 T cell receptor beta chains from one specimen sequenced in a study of HIV-infected patients and healthy controls. Each CDR3 protein gets one entry after TCRdb re-called the 5' RACE reads with MiXCR. The table includes more than 15,000 distinct CDR3 sequences, approximately 18% detected once. Sequencing used CD8+ T cells from blood. These receptors all stem from a human donor in good health.

J is TRBJ1-4 and V is TRBV7-2; tentatively, D is TRBD1 (5 bases). The CDR3 sequence is 14 residues long. The V and J ends lost 4 bases and 7 bases respectively, with 13 bases between them. CDR1 is SGHTA and CDR2 is FQGNSA in the germline V gene. The CDR3 DNA follows: TGTGCCAGCAGCTGGGGGGTGGCAGTTGAAAAACTGTTTTTT. It codes for CASSWGVAVEKLFF. The whole variable domain, filled in from reference TRBV7-2 and TRBJ1-4, reads GAGVSQSPSNKVTEKGKDVELRCDPISGHTALYWYRQSLGQGLEFLIYFQGNSAPDKSGLPSDRFSAERTGGSVSTLTIQRTQQEDSAVYLCASSWGVAVEKLFFGSGTQLSVL.

This clonotype occurred a few times. The chain is built from TRBV6-5 and TRBJ2-7; D gene uncertain. Germline assignment: CDR1 MNHEY and CDR2 SVGAGI. V was shortened by 6 bases and J by 5 bases, with 14 bases between the two germline ends. The CDR3 is 13 amino acids. In DNA, the CDR3 is TGTGCCAGCAGCCCGTCCTTAGGGCACGAGCAGTACTTC. Translating gives CASSPSLGHEQYF.

CDR3: CASRGGGYSNQPQHF. In DNA, the CDR3 is TGTGCCAGCAGAGGAGGGGGTTATAGCAATCAGCCCCAGCATTTT. The chain has TRBV2 and TRBJ1-5, with D maybe TRBD1 (6 bases). CDR1 SNHLY and CDR2 FYNNEI come from the germline V gene. Trimming removed 6 bases from V and 0 bases from J, with 12 bases in between. The CDR3 spans 15 residues.

This clonotype was counted between two and nine times. The V call is TRBV7-8, the J call TRBJ2-7; D not certain. V shed 5 bases and J shed 3 bases, with 14 bases lying between them. The CDR3 totals 14 residues. Germline values: CDR1 SGHVS, CDR2 FQNEAQ. The CDR3 sequence: CASSQSFWDYEQYF. CDR3 in DNA: TGTGCCAGCAGCCAGTCCTTTTGGGACTACGAGCAGTACTTC.

This clonotype occurred a few times. This chain connects TRBV11-2 to TRBJ1-4; 7 nucleotides line up with TRBD1. The CDR3 consists of 14 residues. V was clipped by 5 bases and J by 6 bases; unmatched bases: 6. Per the germline V gene, CDR1 is SGHAT and CDR2 is FQNNGV. CDR3 in amino acids: CASSHTGVYEKLFF. CDR3 DNA: TGTGCCAGCAGCCACACAGGGGTTTATGAAAAACTGTTTTTT. Full variable domain (outside the CDR3, taken from reference TRBV11-2 and TRBJ1-4): EAGVAQSPRYKIIEKRQSVAFWCNPISGHATLYWYQQILGQGPKLLIQFQNNGVVDDSQLPKDRFSAERLKGVDSTLKIQPAKLEDSAVYLCASSHTGVYEKLFFGSGTQLSVL.

This clonotype was found a few times. The chain couples TRBV21-1 to TRBJ2-1; no DNA check was done on the table's D call, TRBD2. TRBV21-1 is classified as a pseudogene. The CDR3 covers 17 residues. In DNA, the CDR3 is TGTGCCAGCAGCCTTCATTTAGCGGGAATCTCGGGTAATGAGCAGTTCTTC. Translated, it gives CASSLHLAGISGNEQFF.

In DNA form, the CDR3 reads TGTGCCAGCAGCACTCGCGGCAGCCACAATGAGCAGTTCTTC. It codes for CASSTRGSHNEQFF. The chain combines TRBV7-6 with TRBJ2-1; D is undetermined. Germline-derived CDR1 and CDR2 are SGHVS and FNYEAQ. V gave up 5 bases and J gave up 5 bases, with 13 bases separating them. This CDR3 has 14 residues.

Only a few counts were recorded for this clonotype. V and J are TRBV6-1 and TRBJ1-4; perhaps TRBD1 as D (5 bases). Looked up from germline, CDR1 is MNHNS and CDR2 is SASEGT. This CDR3 is built from 17 residues. The V end was cut by 3 bases, the J end by 2 bases, with 16 bases between. The CDR3, as DNA: TGTGCCAGCAGTGATATTCCAGGGTTGTCGACTAATGAAAAACTGTTTTTT. The encoded protein is CASSDIPGLSTNEKLFF.

This chain joins TRBV20-1 and TRBJ2-3; weak D call: TRBD1 (5 bases). V lost 0 bases and J 3 bases, leaving 16 bases between the germline ends. Germline assignment: CDR1 DFQATT and CDR2 SNEGSKA (reference sequence). The CDR3 totals 16 residues. This CDR3 reads CSAREGTGRGTDTQYF. CDR3 bases: TGCAGTGCTAGAGAGGGAACAGGCCGAGGAACAGATACGCAGTATTTT.

In its sample, this clonotype is medium-sized. V is TRBV6-2 or TRBV6-3 and J is TRBJ1-5; TRBD1 aligns across 9 bases. This CDR3 contains 15 residues. Germline V CDR1 and CDR2: MNHEY, SVGEGT. The V segment lost 1 base and the J segment 4 bases; nucleotides outside the gene matches: 2. CDR3 region: CASSYLQGANQPQHF. CDR3 nucleotides: TGTGCCAGCAGTTACTTACAGGGGGCAAATCAGCCCCAGCATTTT.